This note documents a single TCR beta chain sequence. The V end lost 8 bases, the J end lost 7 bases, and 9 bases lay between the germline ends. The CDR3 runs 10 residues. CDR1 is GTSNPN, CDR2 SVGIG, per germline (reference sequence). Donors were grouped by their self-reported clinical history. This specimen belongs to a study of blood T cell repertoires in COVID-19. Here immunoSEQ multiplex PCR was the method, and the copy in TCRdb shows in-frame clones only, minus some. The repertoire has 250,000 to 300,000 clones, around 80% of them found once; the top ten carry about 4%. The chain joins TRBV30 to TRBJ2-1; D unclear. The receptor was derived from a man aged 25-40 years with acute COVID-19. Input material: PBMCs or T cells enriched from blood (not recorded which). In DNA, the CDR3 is TGTGCCGGCCGCAGGAATGAGCAGTTCTTC. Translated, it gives CAGRRNEQFF.